Reported below is one T cell receptor beta chain. Its antigen remains unidentified. Trimming took 2 bases from V and 3 from J, leaving 10 bases between them. Germline V gene sequence: CDR1 SQVTM, CDR2 ANQGSEA. The CDR3 is made up of 13 amino acids. CDR3 regions of TCR beta were amplified from RNA transcripts. RT-PCR in the first round used HTBI primers; a second-round multiplex PCR followed. TCRdb re-called the multiplex PCR reads with MiXCR, one entry per CDR3 protein. This table has around 670,000 distinct CDR3 sequences, around 40% appearing once. The data are from a study of Graves' ophthalmopathy and Graves' hyperthyroidism. Overall study: Before any treatment was given, at initial diagnosis, peripheral blood was collected.

Study findings and constraints: The model's prediction of ophthalmopathy progression had 65% to 71% sensitivity and around 77% specificity.

Orbital computed tomography and thyroid ultrasound, along with TRAb, serum thyroxine and clinical symptoms, underpinned diagnosis. The chain joins TRBV29-1 to TRBJ1-2; a possible D gene is TRBD1 (5 bases). This receptor was taken from an adult man with Graves' ophthalmopathy. Sequencing input: peripheral blood. Written as DNA, the CDR3 is TGCAGCGTTGAAAAGGGGCAGGACTATGGCTACACCTTC. It specifies CSVEKGQDYGYTF.